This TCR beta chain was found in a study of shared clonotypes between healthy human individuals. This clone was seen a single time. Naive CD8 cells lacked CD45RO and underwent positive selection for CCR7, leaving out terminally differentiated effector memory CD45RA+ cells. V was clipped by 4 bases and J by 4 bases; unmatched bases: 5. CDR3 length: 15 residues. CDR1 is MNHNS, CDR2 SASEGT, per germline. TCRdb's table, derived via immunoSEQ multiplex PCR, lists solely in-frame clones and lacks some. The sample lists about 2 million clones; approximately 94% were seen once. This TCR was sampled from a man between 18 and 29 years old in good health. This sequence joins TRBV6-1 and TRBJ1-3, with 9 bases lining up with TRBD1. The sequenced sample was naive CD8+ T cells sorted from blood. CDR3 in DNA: TGTGCCAGCAGTGGAGGACAGGGGAGAGGAAACACCATATATTTT. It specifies CASSGGQGRGNTIYF.